The sequence of this T cell receptor beta chain was determined in a study of blood T cell repertoires in COVID-19. Study at large: In each case, the material was cDNA or gDNA derived from T cells, B-cell-depleted T cells, or PBMCs.

V lost 0 bases, J lost 4 bases, and 12 bases lay in between. The length of the CDR3 is 15 residues. Germline assignment: CDR1 MNHNY and CDR2 SVGAGI (reference sequence). In the authors' workflow: The authors estimated nucleated cell counts from reference gene primer amplification. Sequenced by immunoSEQ multiplex PCR; TCRdb stores in-frame clones only, minus some. V and J calls plus clone size are reproduced from that table; the DNA served to infer D and trimming. Of more than 85,000 clones in the sample, around 81% were seen once. This clone was found a few times. The sequencing sample was made of peripheral blood. The chain is built from TRBV6-6 and TRBJ1-2; D unclear. The receptor was derived from an elderly man with acute or convalescent COVID-19. The CDR3 is CASSYSGLRGYGYTF. In nucleotides, the CDR3 is TGTGCCAGCAGTTACTCGGGATTACGGGGCTATGGCTACACCTTC.